One and the same sample provided the 10 T cell receptor beta chains below, sequenced in a study of blood T cells in healthy people across ages. Combining a sample-barcoded 5' primer with a J-beta primer mix, a second PCR ran for roughly 7 to 12 cycles. One entry per CDR3 protein, called by TCRdb with MiXCR from the 5' RACE reads. Among 600,000 to 850,000 distinct CDR3 sequences listed, 43% were seen once. Sequencing was carried out using blood. The receptor set was obtained from an older woman in good health.

This clonotype appeared a few times. J is TRBJ2-2 and V is TRBV7-9, with D unclear. Germline CDR1 and CDR2: SEHNR and FQNEAQ (reference sequence). V lost 5 bases to trimming and J lost 3 bases, with 10 bases between them. The CDR3 is 14 amino acids. Written as DNA, the CDR3 is TGTGCCAGCAGCCCCCTCATTTACACCGGGGAGCTGTTTTTT. It yields the protein CASSPLIYTGELFF.

V and J are TRBV4-1 and TRBJ2-1; D gene ambiguous. The length of the CDR3 is 14 residues. V was trimmed by 0 bases and J by 10 bases, leaving 13 bases between them. Germline assignment: CDR1 MGHRA and CDR2 YSYEKL. DNA for the CDR3: TGCGCCAGCAGCCAAGAGACGTCTGCGACGGAGCAGTTCTTC. Its protein product is CASSQETSATEQFF.

The chain combines TRBV4-3 with TRBJ2-7; D unresolved. This CDR3 region has 18 residues. The germline V gene has CDR1 LGHNA and CDR2 YSLEER. The V and J ends lost 0 bases and 5 bases respectively, with 23 bases between them. In nucleotides, the CDR3 is TGCGCCAGCAGCCAAGAATTTTATATAGGAAACCCGCACCACGAGCAGTACTTC. Protein: CASSQEFYIGNPHHEQYF.

The chain joins TRBV7-8 to TRBJ1-5; TRBD1 is a possible D gene (5 bases). The length of the CDR3 is 16 residues. Deletions cut 5 bases from V and 2 bases from J, with 16 bases between. Germline V CDR1 and CDR2: SGHVS, FQNEAQ. The CDR3 nucleotides read TGTGCCAGCAGCCGAATACGGGGGTCCGGCAATCAGCCCCAGCATTTT. As protein: CASSRIRGSGNQPQHF.

V and J are TRBV4-3 and TRBJ2-1, with 10 nucleotides matching TRBD2. V shed 4 bases and J 9 bases; nucleotides not matched to a gene: 6. This CDR3 has 14 residues. Germline CDR1 reads LGHNA; CDR2 reads YSLEER. DNA of the CDR3: TGCGCCAGCAGCCCTGGACTAGCGGACCGTGAGCAGTTCTTC. It is translated as CASSPGLADREQFF.

V is TRBV7-2 and J is TRBJ1-2; the match to TRBD1 covers 7 bases. This CDR3 has 16 amino acids. Germline assignment: CDR1 SGHTA and CDR2 FQGNSA. The V gene end was trimmed by 1 base and the J gene end by 0 bases; junction bases not matched to a gene: 5. The CDR3 coding sequence is TGTGCCAGCAGCTTAGTTGGGACAGCTTCTAACTATGGCTACACCTTC. Encoded protein: CASSLVGTASNYGYTF.

This clonotype has just one count. This chain joins TRBV20-1 and TRBJ2-7; 8 nucleotides line up with TRBD1. V shed 5 bases, J shed 3 bases, and the junction held 12 bases outside the gene matches. Germline-derived CDR1 and CDR2 are DFQATT and SNEGSKA (reference sequence). The length of the CDR3 is 15 residues. The CDR3 DNA follows: TGCAGTGCTTCAGACCCGGGACAGGTATACTACGAGCAGTACTTC. Its translation is CSASDPGQVYYEQYF.

The rearrangement links TRBV4-2 to TRBJ1-5; D is unclear. Trimming removed 1 base at V and 2 bases at J, with 12 bases between. The CDR3 runs 16 residues. Germline V lookup: CDR1 LGHNA, CDR2 YNFKEQ. The CDR3 bases are TGTGCCAGCAGCCAAGGTGGAGACGAGGGCAATCAGCCCCAGCATTTT. Amino acids: CASSQGGDEGNQPQHF.

As regards this clonotype: The junction does not match germline at one end; this may be a read error. The gene calls are TRBV6-5 and TRBJ2-5; a possible D gene is TRBD1 (5 bases). The CDR3 loop spans 14 amino acids. The germline gives CDR1 MNHEY, CDR2 SVGAGI. As DNA, the CDR3 is TGTACCAGCAGTTTCCAGGGCTCACAAGAGACCCAGTACTTC. Amino acids: CTSSFQGSQETQYF.

V is TRBV27 and J is TRBJ2-3; tentative D call: TRBD2 (6 bases). The CDR3 consists of 16 residues. V lost 2 bases and J lost 2, with 14 bases in between. Germline values: CDR1 MNHEY, CDR2 SMNVEV (reference sequence). The CDR3 coding sequence is TGTGCCAGCAGTTTAATCGGGACTGAACTCACAGATACGCAGTATTTT. Its translation: CASSLIGTELTDTQYF.